Below are 18 T cell receptor beta chains sequenced from a single sample in a study of CD8 T cells in ankylosing spondylitis. A single record per CDR3 protein comes from TCRdb applying MiXCR to the 5' RACE reads. In the table there are around 340,000 distinct CDR3 sequences, roughly 14% of which are singletons. Sequenced material: blood, either unsorted or a sorted T cell fraction (not recorded which). All receptors come from a male donor with ankylosing spondylitis or in good health (not recorded which).

This chain joins TRBV12-3 or TRBV12-4 and TRBJ1-1; weak D call: TRBD1 (6 bases). The CDR3 totals 15 residues. V shed 4 bases and J shed 4 bases, with 16 bases lying between them. CDR3 in amino acids: CASSSLLGGGTEAFF. The CDR3 DNA follows: TGTGCCAGCAGTTCCCTATTAGGGGGAGGCACTGAAGCTTTCTTT.

The V gene is TRBV3-1, the J gene TRBJ1-1, with TRBD1 as a possible D gene (5 bases). Germline CDR1 reads LGHDT; CDR2 reads YNNKEL (reference sequence). The CDR3 has 15 residues. V lost 5 bases and J lost 3, with 16 bases in between. CDR3 sequence reads: CASSKGSGRYTEAFF. The CDR3 coding sequence is TGTGCCAGCAGCAAAGGGTCGGGGCGGTACACTGAAGCTTTCTTT.

The chain carries TRBV14 and TRBJ2-3; D is ambiguous. Germline CDR1 reads SGHDN; CDR2 reads FVKESK. Trimming removed 0 bases from V and 1 base from J, with 14 bases in between. CDR3 size: 17 residues. The CDR3 protein is CASSQDLNSLGTDTQYF. CDR3 bases: TGTGCCAGCAGCCAAGATCTTAACAGCCTAGGCACAGATACGCAGTATTTT. The full variable domain, in which reference TRBV14 and TRBJ2-3 provide the parts outside the CDR3, is EAGVTQFPSHSVIEKGQTVTLRCDPISGHDNLYWYRRVMGKEIKFLLHFVKESKQDESGMPNNRFLAERTGGTYSTLKVQPAELEDSGVYFCASSQDLNSLGTDTQYFGPGTRLTVL.

This clonotype was detected a few times. J is TRBJ1-5 and V is TRBV25-1; maybe TRBD1 (5 bases). The V gene's germline CDR1 is MGHDK and CDR2 SYGVNS. The CDR3 runs 13 residues. The V end was cut by 4 bases, the J end by 7 bases, with 11 bases between. This chain's CDR3 is CASSGGRGQPQHF. The DNA of the CDR3 is TGTGCCAGCAGTGGCGGACGGGGCCAGCCCCAGCATTTT. Full variable domain (remainder filled in from reference TRBV25-1 and TRBJ1-5): EADIYQTPRYLVIGTGKKITLECSQTMGHDKMYWYQQDPGMELHLIHYSYGVNSTEKGDLSSESTVSRIRTEHFPLTLESARPSHTSQYLCASSGGRGQPQHFGDGTRLSIL.

This clonotype was seen many times. The chain is built from TRBV12-3 or TRBV12-4 and TRBJ2-1; D uncertain. V lost 8 bases to trimming and J lost 0 bases, with 8 bases between them. The CDR3 is made up of 13 amino acids. The CDR3 bases are TGTGCCAGCGATCGGAGCTCCTACAATGAGCAGTTCTTC. Translated: CASDRSSYNEQFF.

The sample holds many counts of this clonotype. This sequence joins TRBV7-2 and TRBJ2-5, with D tentatively TRBD2 (6 bases). The CDR3 extends over 16 amino acids. Germline loops: CDR1 SGHTA, CDR2 FQGNSA. V lost 1 base to trimming and J lost 4 bases, with 16 bases between them. This chain's CDR3 is CASSLVALDGRETQYF. Written as DNA, the CDR3 is TGTGCCAGCAGCTTAGTTGCCCTAGACGGGAGAGAGACCCAGTACTTC.

The chain recombines TRBV10-3 with TRBJ2-7; D not resolved. This CDR3 spans 13 amino acids. The V end lost 2 bases, the J end lost 3 bases, and 8 bases lay between the germline ends. The germline CDR1 and CDR2 sequences are ENHRY and SYGVKD. The CDR3 here is CAISERTLYEQYF. The CDR3 nucleotides are TGTGCCATCAGTGAGCGGACCCTCTACGAGCAGTACTTC.

The J gene is TRBJ2-7, the V gene TRBV6-1; TRBD1 is a possible D gene (6 bases). Trimming stripped 6 bases from V and 6 bases from J, with 15 bases between. The CDR3 extends over 13 amino acids. CDR1 is MNHNS and CDR2 is SASEGT in the germline V gene. The DNA for the CDR3 is TGTGCCAGCAGAGGGACATCGGATTTCGAGCAGTACTTC. Amino acids: CASRGTSDFEQYF.

The rearrangement joins TRBV7-7 to TRBJ2-5, with 13 bases fitting TRBD2. CDR1 and CDR2 (germline): SSHAT, FNYEAQ (reference sequence). The V and J ends lost 5 bases and 4 bases, in that order; junction bases with no gene match: 4. CDR3 length equals 15 residues. The CDR3: CASSPGLAGLETQYF. CDR3 in DNA: TGTGCCAGCAGCCCGGGACTAGCGGGATTAGAGACCCAGTACTTC.

This clonotype was seen only a few times. V gene TRBV29-1 combines with J gene TRBJ2-1; TRBD2 matches at 8 bases. Germline V lookup: CDR1 SQVTM, CDR2 ANQGSEA. The CDR3 consists of 15 residues. V was clipped by 6 bases and J by 3 bases; unmatched bases: 10. DNA for the CDR3: TGCAGCGTCATAGGGATAGCGGGAAACTACAATGAGCAGTTCTTC. This codes for CSVIGIAGNYNEQFF.

The CDR3 DNA sequence: TGTGCCAGCAGTGAACTGGGCGACGAGCAGTACTTC. Translating gives CASSELGDEQYF. This rearrangement joins TRBV2 to TRBJ2-7; D gene unclear. The CDR3 extends over 12 amino acids. CDR1 is SNHLY, CDR2 FYNNEI, per germline. The V end was cut by 2 bases, the J end by 5 bases, with 7 bases between.

In this sample, this clonotype turned up a few times. This chain links TRBV9 with TRBJ1-2; TRBD1 matches at 9 bases. Germline lookup yields CDR1 SGDLS and CDR2 YYNGEE. V dropped 0 bases and J dropped 4; count of bases not matched to a gene: 4. The CDR3 extends over 15 amino acids. The CDR3 spells CASSVDGQGLYGYTF. The CDR3 bases are TGTGCCAGCAGCGTAGACGGACAGGGGCTCTATGGCTACACCTTC.

This clonotype occurred a few times. The V call is TRBV5-1, the J call TRBJ2-3, with 12 bases that match TRBD2. Losses at the gene ends were 0 bases for V and 6 bases for J; bases not matched to a gene: 8. CDR3 size: 17 residues. The germline V gene encodes CDR1 SGHRS and CDR2 YFSETQ. CDR3 nucleotides: TGCGCCAGCAGCTTGGAAAGTCTAGCGGGGGGGCCGGATACGCAGTATTTT. Its protein product is CASSLESLAGGPDTQYF.

This clonotype was detected a few times. The V call is TRBV5-1, the J call TRBJ2-3; weak D call: TRBD1 (5 bases). The CDR3 covers 17 residues. V shed 4 bases and J shed 0 bases, with 18 bases lying between them. CDR1 and CDR2 from the germline V gene are SGHRS and YFSETQ. The CDR3: CASSARFSTASTDTQYF. In nucleotides, the CDR3 is TGCGCCAGCAGCGCCCGATTTTCGACAGCTAGCACAGATACGCAGTATTTT.

This chain connects TRBV12-3 or TRBV12-4 to TRBJ2-3; 13 bases are shared with TRBD2. Unmatched junction bases numbered 12, after V lost 8 bases and J lost 1 base. CDR3 length: 18 amino acids. CDR3 in DNA: TGTGCCAGCTGTCTCCGACTAGCGGGAGGCCGAGGCACAGATACGCAGTATTTT. Translation: CASCLRLAGGRGTDTQYF.

This clonotype was counted between two and nine times. The V and J genes are TRBV29-1 and TRBJ1-1; a weak D match, TRBD1 (5 bases). Between the trimmed V and J ends, which lost 3 bases and 5 bases, there was a span of 13 bases. The germline V gene encodes CDR1 SQVTM and CDR2 ANQGSEA. The CDR3 extends over 13 amino acids. The CDR3 loop reads CSVERQSGTEAFF. In DNA form, the CDR3 reads TGCAGCGTTGAGCGACAGTCCGGGACTGAAGCTTTCTTT. The full variable domain, with the rest looked up from reference TRBV29-1 and TRBJ1-1, is SAVISQKPSRDICQRGTSLTIQCQVDSQVTMMFWYRQQPGQSLTLIATANQGSEATYESGFVIDKFPISRPNLTFSTLTVSNMSPEDSSIYLCSVERQSGTEAFFGQGTRLTVV.

This clonotype appeared a few times. This chain links TRBV24-1 with TRBJ2-5, with D possibly being TRBD1 or TRBD2 (5 bases each). The V gene lost 6 bases and the J gene lost 0 bases, with 13 bases spanning the gap. Germline-derived CDR1 and CDR2 are KGHDR and SFDVKD. The CDR3 is 15 amino acids. The CDR3 loop reads CATSRGSGNQETQYF. The CDR3 DNA sequence: TGTGCCACCAGTCGGGGCTCCGGCAACCAAGAGACCCAGTACTTC.

This clonotype was counted a few times. This chain connects TRBV29-1 to TRBJ1-2; no clear D. V was trimmed by 4 bases and J by 4 bases, leaving 13 bases between them. Per germline, CDR1 SQVTM and CDR2 ANQGSEA. This CDR3 contains 13 residues. The CDR3 region is CSVVPEISYGYTF. The CDR3 coding sequence is TGCAGCGTTGTGCCAGAAATTTCCTATGGCTACACCTTC.